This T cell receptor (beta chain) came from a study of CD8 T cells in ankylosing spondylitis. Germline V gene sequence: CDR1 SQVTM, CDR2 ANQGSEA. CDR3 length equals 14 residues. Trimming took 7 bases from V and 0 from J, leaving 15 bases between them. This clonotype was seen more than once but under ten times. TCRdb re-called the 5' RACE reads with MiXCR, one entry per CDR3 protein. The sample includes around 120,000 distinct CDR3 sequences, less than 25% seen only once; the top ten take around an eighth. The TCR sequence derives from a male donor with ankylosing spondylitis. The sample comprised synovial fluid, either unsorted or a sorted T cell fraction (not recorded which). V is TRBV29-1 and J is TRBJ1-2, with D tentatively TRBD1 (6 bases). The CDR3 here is CSARRTEANYGYTF. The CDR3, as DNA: TGCAGCGCCCGAAGGACAGAAGCTAACTATGGCTACACCTTC.